A single sample is the source of the 21 T cell receptor beta chains below, sequenced in a study of OX40 agonist ivuxolimab in advanced cancers. Libraries were made using the immunoSEQ multiplex PCR assay. In its TCRdb copy, this immuneACCESS table keeps in-frame sequences only and misses some clones. Where compared with another copy, unresolved V genes explain less than half of these, and the others have no known cause. This sample comprises roughly 52,000 clones, around 77% of them detected only once. The ten most abundant clones make up just under 6.5% of the sample. Sequencing was performed on CD4+ or CD8+ T cells sorted from blood, taken in a trial of the OX40 agonist ivuxolimab. The source is an adult with an advanced solid tumor such as melanoma, head and neck, liver or kidney cancer.

The chain is built from TRBV30 and TRBJ2-1; no clear D. Looked up from germline, CDR1 is GTSNPN and CDR2 is SVGIG (reference sequence). With 3 bases removed from V and 3 bases from J, the gap between germline ends came to 6 bases. This CDR3 is 12 amino acids long. The CDR3 bases are TGTGCCTGGAGAGGGTACTACAATGAGCAGTTCTTC. Translation gives CAWRGYYNEQFF.

This clone is judged medium-sized. The chain employs TRBV9 and TRBJ2-7; D possibly uses TRBD1 or TRBD2 (5 bases each). V was cut by 0 bases and J by 0 bases, with 7 bases left in between. Per germline, CDR1 SGDLS and CDR2 YYNGEE. There are 14 residues in the CDR3. CDR3 loop: CASSVGDVSYEQYF. The DNA of the CDR3 is TGTGCCAGCAGCGTAGGGGACGTCTCCTACGAGCAGTACTTC. Full variable domain (missing parts from reference TRBV9 and TRBJ2-7): DSGVTQTPKHLITATGQRVTLRCSPRSGDLSVYWYQQSLDQGLQFLIQYYNGEERAKGNILERFSAQQFPDLHSELNLSSLELGDSALYFCASSVGDVSYEQYFGPGTRLTVT.

The chain has TRBV19 and TRBJ2-7, with TRBD2 identical over 9 bases. The V and J ends lost 3 bases and 3 bases, in that order; junction bases with no gene match: 9. The CDR3 spans 16 residues. Looked up from germline, CDR1 is LNHDA and CDR2 is SQIVND (reference sequence). Written as DNA, the CDR3 is TGTGCCAGTAGTATGAGGGCTAGCGGGAACGGCTACGAGCAGTACTTC. It encodes CASSMRASGNGYEQYF.

The chain joins TRBV28 to TRBJ2-1, with no clear D. The CDR3 runs 12 residues. Deletions cut 5 bases from V and 9 bases from J, with 11 bases between. Germline CDR1 reads MDHEN; CDR2 reads SYDVKM. CDR3 sequence: CASSTFLGEQFF. The CDR3 nucleotides are TGTGCCAGCAGTACCTTCCTGGGTGAGCAGTTCTTC.

This sequence joins TRBV27 and TRBJ1-5; a weak D match, TRBD1 (6 bases). Trimming removed 5 bases at V and 1 base at J, with 18 bases between. This CDR3 has 17 residues. Germline-derived CDR1 and CDR2 are MNHEY and SMNVEV (reference sequence). The CDR3 here is CASSKPLEGGSNQPQHF. The CDR3 nucleotides read TGTGCCAGCAGTAAACCACTGGAGGGGGGAAGCAATCAGCCCCAGCATTTT.

The V and J genes are TRBV30 and TRBJ2-7; unclear D gene. The germline V and J ends were trimmed by 0 bases and 3 bases, with 6 bases remaining between them. Germline values: CDR1 GTSNPN, CDR2 SVGIG (reference sequence). The CDR3 is made up of 12 amino acids. The CDR3: CAWSVGGYEQYF. The CDR3 coding sequence is TGTGCCTGGAGTGTAGGCGGCTACGAGCAGTACTTC. Full variable domain (remainder filled in from reference TRBV30 and TRBJ2-7): SQTIHQWPATLVQPVGSPLSLECTVEGTSNPNLYWYRQAAGRGLQLLFYSVGIGQISSEVPQNLSASRPQDRQFILSSKKLLLSDSGFYLCAWSVGGYEQYFGPGTRLTVT.

V is TRBV6-5 and J is TRBJ2-7, with TRBD1 as a possible D gene (6 bases). The germline V gene has CDR1 MNHEY and CDR2 SVGAGI. This CDR3 spans 12 amino acids. V lost 5 bases and J lost 11, with 16 bases in between. The CDR3 sequence: CASSVAGTKKYF. The CDR3 DNA follows: TGTGCCAGCAGTGTCGCTGGGACAAAGAAGTACTTC.

The chain couples TRBV6-1 to TRBJ2-3; 7 bases agree with TRBD1. The CDR3 covers 14 residues. The J segment lost 6 bases and the V segment lost 5 bases, leaving 8 bases of the junction unmatched. From germline, CDR1 is MNHNS and CDR2 SASEGT. CDR3 sequence reads: CASSKQGILDTQYF. The CDR3 DNA follows: TGTGCCAGCAGTAAACAGGGGATTCTTGATACGCAGTATTTT.

This clone appeared once. The genes are TRBV18 and TRBJ2-7; no reliable D call. In germline, CDR1 is KGHSH, CDR2 LQKENI. The CDR3 is 14 amino acids. The germline V and J ends were trimmed by 1 base and 6 bases, with 13 bases remaining between them. CDR3 in amino acids: CASSPQGHLLEQYF. The CDR3 DNA sequence: TGTGCCAGCTCACCACAGGGTCACCTCCTCGAGCAGTACTTC.

V gene TRBV5-1 combines with J gene TRBJ2-3, with TRBD2 matching 8 bases. The V and J ends lost 0 bases and 2 bases, in that order; junction bases with no gene match: 8. The CDR3 sequence is 17 residues long. CDR1 SGHRS and CDR2 YFSETQ come from the germline V gene. CDR3 nucleotides: TGCGCCAGCAGCTTGGTGCCCAGCGGGAGAGCCACAGATACGCAGTATTTT. Protein: CASSLVPSGRATDTQYF.

This clone appeared once. This rearrangement joins TRBV11-2 to TRBJ2-1; a weak D match, TRBD1 (6 bases). V was pared by 5 bases and J by 1 base, with 9 bases between. The CDR3 is 14 amino acids. Germline values: CDR1 SGHAT, CDR2 FQNNGV. DNA for the CDR3: TGTGCCAGCAGCCCACAGGGTTCCTACAATGAGCAGTTCTTC. Translation: CASSPQGSYNEQFF.

The V gene is TRBV7-7, the J gene TRBJ2-5; 8 nucleotides align to TRBD1. This CDR3 region has 11 residues. Germline lookup yields CDR1 SSHAT and CDR2 FNYEAQ (reference sequence). V lost 5 bases to trimming and J lost 7 bases; unmatched junction nucleotides: 0. The CDR3 region is CASSTGGTQYF. The CDR3 region has the DNA TGTGCCAGCAGCACAGGGGGGACCCAGTACTTC.

The V and J genes are TRBV19 and TRBJ1-5; 8 nucleotides match TRBD1. The CDR3 extends over 14 amino acids. J lost 5 bases, V lost 5 bases, and 5 bases had no gene match. Germline V gene sequence: CDR1 LNHDA, CDR2 SQIVND (reference sequence). CDR3 residues: CASSLTGGDQPQHF. The CDR3 DNA reads as TGTGCCAGTAGTTTAACAGGGGGGGATCAGCCCCAGCATTTT.

The V call is TRBV27, the J call TRBJ2-2; D is unresolved. Trimming left V 5 bases short and J 6 bases short, with 13 bases between. The length of the CDR3 is 14 residues. Germline assignment: CDR1 MNHEY and CDR2 SMNVEV (reference sequence). This CDR3 is CASSMTWSSGELFF. The DNA for the CDR3 is TGTGCCAGCAGTATGACCTGGAGTTCCGGGGAGCTGTTTTTT.

The chain employs TRBV4-3 and TRBJ1-1, with 11 bases lining up with TRBD1. J was trimmed by 1 base and V by 0 bases; bases with no gene match: 19. The CDR3 has 22 residues. Germline-derived CDR1 and CDR2 are LGHNA and YSLEER. The CDR3 loop is CASSQDLRTGGAGGRRNTEAFF. The CDR3 coding sequence is TGCGCCAGCAGCCAAGATTTGAGGACAGGGGGCGCGGGGGGTAGAAGGAACACTGAAGCTTTCTTT.

The chain joins TRBV10-3 to TRBJ1-1; 8 bases are shared with TRBD1. From germline, CDR1 is ENHRY and CDR2 SYGVKD. Trimming took 4 bases from V and 4 from J; bases not matched to a gene: 5. The CDR3 runs to 14 residues. The CDR3 spells CAISVGQGGTEAFF. In nucleotides, the CDR3 is TGTGCCATCAGTGTTGGACAGGGTGGCACTGAAGCTTTCTTT.

This chain joins TRBV19 and TRBJ2-1, with TRBD1 matching over 9 bases. The CDR3 totals 15 residues. The V gene end was trimmed by 5 bases and the J gene end by 4 bases; junction bases not matched to a gene: 6. Per the germline V gene, CDR1 is LNHDA and CDR2 is SQIVND (reference sequence). The DNA for the CDR3 is TGTGCCAGTAGTCTACGACAGGGGGGGTACAATGAGCAGTTCTTC. The encoded protein is CASSLRQGGYNEQFF.

V usage is TRBV9 and J usage is TRBJ2-6; D uncertain. CDR3 length equals 14 residues. Trimming shortened V by 2 bases and J by 1 base, and 4 bases separated the two germline ends. From germline, CDR1 is SGDLS and CDR2 YYNGEE. The CDR3 loop reads CASSVGSGANVLTF. The CDR3 DNA reads as TGTGCCAGCAGCGTTGGGTCTGGGGCCAACGTCCTGACTTTC.

V and J are TRBV29-1 and TRBJ2-7, with TRBD2 matching 12 bases. Germline CDR1 is SQVTM and CDR2 is ANQGSEA. V lost 5 bases to trimming and J lost 3 bases; unmatched junction nucleotides: 2. The CDR3 has 13 amino acids. Here the CDR3 reads CSVTSGRLYEQYF. CDR3 DNA: TGCAGCGTTACTAGCGGGAGGCTCTACGAGCAGTACTTC.

The J gene is TRBJ1-2, the V gene TRBV4-3; D is unclear. Per germline, CDR1 LGHNA and CDR2 YSLEER. The CDR3 spans 16 residues. V was clipped by 4 bases and J by 3 bases, with 18 bases between them. CDR3 nucleotide sequence: TGCGCCAGCAGCCGCGACCCCTTTAAGCTTTACTATGGCTACACCTTC. This sequence encodes CASSRDPFKLYYGYTF.

This clone appeared once. The rearrangement links TRBV4-3 to TRBJ1-3; D perhaps matches TRBD1 (5 bases). CDR3 length: 15 amino acids. Germline V gene data show CDR1 as LGHNA and CDR2 as YSLEER. Trimming took off 0 bases at V and 4 bases at J, with 10 bases between the two ends. CDR3 sequence (DNA): TGCGCCAGCAGCCAAGATACAGGCAACGGAAACACCATATATTTT. Protein product: CASSQDTGNGNTIYF.